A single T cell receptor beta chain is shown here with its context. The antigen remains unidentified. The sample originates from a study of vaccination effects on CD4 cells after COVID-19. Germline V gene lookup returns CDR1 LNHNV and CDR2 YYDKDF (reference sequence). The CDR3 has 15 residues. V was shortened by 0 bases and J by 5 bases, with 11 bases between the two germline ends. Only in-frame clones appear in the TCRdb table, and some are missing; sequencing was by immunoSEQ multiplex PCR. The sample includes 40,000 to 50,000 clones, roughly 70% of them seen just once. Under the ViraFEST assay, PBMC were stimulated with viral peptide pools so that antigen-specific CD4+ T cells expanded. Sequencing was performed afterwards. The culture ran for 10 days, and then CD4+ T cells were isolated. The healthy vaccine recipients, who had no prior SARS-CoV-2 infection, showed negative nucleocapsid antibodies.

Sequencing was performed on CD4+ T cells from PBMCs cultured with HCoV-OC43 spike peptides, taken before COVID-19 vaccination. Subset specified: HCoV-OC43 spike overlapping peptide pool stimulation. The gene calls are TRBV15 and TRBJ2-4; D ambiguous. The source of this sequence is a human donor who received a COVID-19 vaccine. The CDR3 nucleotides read TGTGCCACCAGCAGAGATTATCAGGCTCAAAACATTCAGTACTTC. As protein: CATSRDYQAQNIQYF. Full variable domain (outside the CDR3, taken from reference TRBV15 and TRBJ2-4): DAMVIQNPRYQVTQFGKPVTLSCSQTLNHNVMYWYQQKSSQAPKLLFHYYDKDFNNEADTPDNFQSRRPNTSFCFLDIRSPGLGDTAMYLCATSRDYQAQNIQYFGAGTRLSVL.